These 31 T cell receptor beta chains originate from one sample sequenced in a study of blood T cell repertoires in COVID-19. The repertoire was sequenced with immunoSEQ multiplex PCR; TCRdb's copy has only in-frame clones and lacks some. The data show 100,000 to 150,000 clones, over 55% seen once. Sequencing input: peripheral blood. These receptor sequences come from a woman in her seventies with acute or convalescent COVID-19.

This clone was seen just once. The chain recombines TRBV9 with TRBJ2-7; 9 nucleotides line up with TRBD1. The V gene's germline CDR1 is SGDLS and CDR2 YYNGEE. This CDR3 is 14 amino acids long. V was pared by 4 bases and J by 2 bases, with 4 bases of the junction left unmatched. In nucleotides, the CDR3 is TGTGCCAGCAGCAGGACAGGGGCACCCTACGAGCAGTACTTC. Amino acids: CASSRTGAPYEQYF.

The chain recombines TRBV16 with TRBJ1-5; D possibly corresponds to TRBD1 (5 bases). Germline lookup yields CDR1 KGHSY and CDR2 FQNENV. The CDR3 contains 14 residues. The V gene lost 8 bases and the J gene lost 2 bases, with 13 bases spanning the gap. CDR3 DNA: TGTGCCAGCTCGGGGGGGAACGGCAATCAGCCCCAGCATTTT. Its protein is CASSGGNGNQPQHF.

The V call is TRBV20-1, the J call TRBJ1-2, with unresolved D. The CDR3 length is 14 residues. V was pared by 3 bases and J by 1 base, with 12 bases between. Germline CDR1 reads DFQATT; CDR2 reads SNEGSKA (reference sequence). The chain's CDR3 is CSASQSRLNYGYTF. DNA of the CDR3: TGCAGTGCTAGTCAGTCCAGGCTTAACTATGGCTACACCTTC.

V gene TRBV6-5 combines with J gene TRBJ2-7, with 7 bases matching TRBD2. J lost 3 bases, V lost 6 bases, and 11 bases had no gene match. Germline CDR1 reads MNHEY; CDR2 reads SVGAGI. This CDR3 comprises 15 residues. In nucleotides, the CDR3 is TGTGCCAGCAGAAGAGGGAGGGTTAGGATCTACGAGCAGTACTTC. Residues: CASRRGRVRIYEQYF.

This chain joins TRBV6-5 and TRBJ2-7; 7 bases match TRBD2. This CDR3 contains 14 residues. Losses at the gene ends were 7 bases for V and 3 bases for J; bases not matched to a gene: 9. Germline CDR1 and CDR2: MNHEY and SVGAGI. CDR3 in amino acids: CASTRDQRGYEQYF. For the CDR3, the DNA is TGTGCCAGCACGAGGGACCAGCGGGGCTACGAGCAGTACTTC.

In this sample, this clone turned up many times. The identical CDR3 is also encoded by other nucleotide sequences in the sample. The chain combines TRBV4-1 with TRBJ1-5; 8 bases map to TRBD1. The CDR3 has 14 residues. Germline CDR1 is MGHRA and CDR2 is YSYEKL. V was pared by 4 bases and J by 9 bases, with 8 bases of the junction left unmatched. The CDR3 is CASSLGTGVRPQHF. In nucleotides, the CDR3 is TGCGCCAGCAGCCTAGGGACAGGAGTTAGGCCCCAGCATTTT.

This clone came up a few times. V is TRBV6-5 and J is TRBJ1-1, with D tentatively TRBD1 (6 bases). Deletions cut 0 bases from V and 1 base from J, with 9 bases between. This CDR3 contains 15 residues. Germline loops: CDR1 MNHEY, CDR2 SVGAGI. Here the CDR3 DNA reads TGTGCCAGCAGTTACTCTGACAGGAGGAACACTGAAGCTTTCTTT. This translates into CASSYSDRRNTEAFF.

The rearrangement uses TRBV5-4 and TRBJ2-5; 7 bases agree with TRBD1. The germline gives CDR1 SGHNT, CDR2 YYREEE (reference sequence). V trimming: 1 base; J trimming: 4 bases; junction bases outside the gene matches: 4. This CDR3 comprises 14 residues. CDR3 amino acids: CASSLKRQGETQYF. The CDR3, as DNA: TGTGCCAGCAGCTTGAAACGACAGGGAGAGACCCAGTACTTC. The full variable domain, in which reference TRBV5-4 and TRBJ2-5 provide the parts outside the CDR3, is ETGVTQSPTHLIKTRGQQVTLRCSSQSGHNTVSWYQQALGQGPQFIFQYYREEENGRGNFPPRFSGLQFPNYSSELNVNALELDDSALYLCASSLKRQGETQYFGPGTRLLVL.

The chain couples TRBV4-1 to TRBJ2-1; 7 bases match TRBD2. The CDR3 consists of 17 residues. CDR1 and CDR2 from the germline V gene are MGHRA and YSYEKL. The ends lost 0 bases at V and 4 bases at J; junction bases unmatched: 9. CDR3 loop: CASSQEGLAAIYNEQFF. The CDR3 region has the DNA TGCGCCAGCAGCCAAGAGGGGCTAGCGGCTATTTACAATGAGCAGTTCTTC.

This clone has only a few counts. The CDR3 protein is CASSKKTGGNTGELFF. The CDR3 DNA reads TGTGCCAGCAGCAAAAAGACAGGGGGCAACACCGGGGAGCTGTTTTTT. This chain uses TRBV7-9 with TRBJ2-2; 10 positions match TRBD1. The trim removed 5 bases at V and 2 bases at J, leaving 5 bases unmatched. CDR1 is SEHNR, CDR2 FQNEAQ, per germline (reference sequence). The CDR3 loop spans 16 amino acids.

The rearrangement uses TRBV6-6 and TRBJ1-2; 8 nucleotides line up with TRBD1. CDR3 length: 16 residues. Per germline, CDR1 MNHNY and CDR2 SVGAGI (reference sequence). Trimming cost V 7 bases and J 1 base; bases outside gene matches: 11. CDR3 protein: CASIGVDRGFNYGYTF. CDR3 sequence (DNA): TGTGCCAGCATCGGGGTCGACAGGGGATTTAACTATGGCTACACCTTC.

As to this clone: The same CDR3 also results from other DNA sequences found in this sample. The chain carries TRBV11-2 and TRBJ2-5; no clear D gene. Germline CDR1 is SGHAT and CDR2 is FQNNGV. The germline V and J ends were trimmed by 0 bases and 4 bases, with 3 bases remaining between them. The CDR3 length is 12 residues. This chain's CDR3 is CASSLDRETQYF. The CDR3 DNA follows: TGTGCCAGCAGCTTAGATCGAGAGACCCAGTACTTC. The whole variable domain, filled in from reference TRBV11-2 and TRBJ2-5, reads EAGVAQSPRYKIIEKRQSVAFWCNPISGHATLYWYQQILGQGPKLLIQFQNNGVVDDSQLPKDRFSAERLKGVDSTLKIQPAKLEDSAVYLCASSLDRETQYFGPGTRLLVL.

Notes on this clone: The same CDR3 can be traced to other DNA sequences in this sample. The chain uses TRBV5-1 and TRBJ1-4; 7 nucleotides agree with TRBD1. With V trimmed by 2 bases and J by 4 bases, 5 bases remained unmatched. CDR3 length: 15 amino acids. Looked up from germline, CDR1 is SGHRS and CDR2 is YFSETQ. CDR3: CASSLTGALNEKLFF. CDR3 DNA sequence: TGCGCCAGCAGCTTAACAGGGGCGCTTAATGAAAAACTGTTTTTT.

The chain joins TRBV5-1 to TRBJ1-4; D gene uncertain. This CDR3 has 15 amino acids. V lost 3 bases to trimming and J lost 4 bases, with 13 bases between them. Germline values: CDR1 SGHRS, CDR2 YFSETQ. CDR3 protein: CASSSNPGINEKLFF. CDR3 sequence (DNA): TGCGCCAGCAGCTCGAACCCGGGGATTAATGAAAAACTGTTTTTT.

The V call is TRBV10-3, the J call TRBJ2-3; D is unclear. Trimming shortened V by 5 bases and J by 3 bases, and 12 bases separated the two germline ends. Germline-derived CDR1 and CDR2 are ENHRY and SYGVKD. The CDR3 is 14 amino acids. The CDR3 loop is CAISPASLTDTQYF. In DNA, the CDR3 is TGTGCCATCAGTCCGGCTAGTCTAACAGATACGCAGTATTTT.

The chain recombines TRBV19 with TRBJ1-3; no clear D. Germline loops: CDR1 LNHDA, CDR2 SQIVND (reference sequence). Trimming removed 1 base from V and 10 bases from J, with 17 bases in between. This CDR3 contains 15 residues. Here the CDR3 DNA reads TGTGCCAGTAGTATAGGTGCTGGCGGTTCGCGGACCATATATTTT. Encoded protein: CASSIGAGGSRTIYF.

This chain links TRBV6-5 with TRBJ1-1, with D possibly TRBD1 on 5 matching bases. The CDR3 runs to 14 residues. V was trimmed by 5 bases and J by 9 bases, leaving 19 bases between them. The germline V gene has CDR1 MNHEY and CDR2 SVGAGI. CDR3 region: CASSTPDRRLQAFF. CDR3 in DNA: TGTGCCAGCAGTACCCCCGACAGAAGGTTGCAAGCTTTCTTT.

The chain links TRBV11-2 to TRBJ1-6; unclear D gene. Germline assignment: CDR1 SGHAT and CDR2 FQNNGV. The CDR3 has 15 residues. The germline V and J ends were trimmed by 3 bases and 0 bases, with 6 bases remaining between them. In nucleotides, the CDR3 is TGTGCCAGCAGCTTGAGTAGCTCCTATAATTCACCCCTCCACTTT. Translated, it gives CASSLSSSYNSPLHF.

The rearrangement uses TRBV28 and TRBJ1-3; the D is unclear. In germline, CDR1 is MDHEN, CDR2 SYDVKM. The CDR3 consists of 15 residues. Trimming shortened V by 2 bases and J by 0 bases, and 8 bases separated the two germline ends. CDR3 bases: TGTGCCAGCAGTTTACCATTTAGCTCTGGAAACACCATATATTTT. It translates to CASSLPFSSGNTIYF.

The chain uses TRBV6-6 and TRBJ1-4, with a weak D call TRBD1 (6 bases). Trimming removed 7 bases from V and 7 bases from J, with 19 bases in between. Per germline, CDR1 MNHNY and CDR2 SVGAGI (reference sequence). The CDR3 is 15 residues long. The CDR3 bases are TGTGCCAGCACCAATAGGGGACAAAGGGGTGAAAAACTGTTTTTT. This gives the protein CASTNRGQRGEKLFF.

V usage is TRBV7-3 and J usage is TRBJ2-5; weak D call: TRBD2 (6 bases). This CDR3 is 16 amino acids long. Trimming pared 4 bases from V and 4 bases from J, leaving 19 bases between. Germline V gene data show CDR1 as SGHTA and CDR2 as FQGTGA. CDR3 sequence reads: CASSSSGRTVGETQYF. The CDR3 DNA reads TGTGCCAGCAGCTCGAGCGGGCGCACGGTTGGAGAGACCCAGTACTTC.

The table lists this clone with a few counts. The gene calls are TRBV28 and TRBJ2-7, with a tentative D call TRBD2 (6 bases). V shed 5 bases and J shed 1 base, with 15 bases lying between them. From germline, CDR1 is MDHEN and CDR2 SYDVKM. The CDR3 length is 15 residues. CDR3 bases: TGTGCCAGCAGTCCGACCCGGGACTGGTCCTACGAGCAGTACTTC. This translates into CASSPTRDWSYEQYF.

This chain links TRBV11-2 with TRBJ1-3, with D possibly matching TRBD1 (6 bases). Germline CDR1 reads SGHAT; CDR2 reads FQNNGV. Trimming removed 7 bases from V and 12 bases from J, with 13 bases in between. The CDR3 runs to 11 residues. CDR3 sequence: CASTKGDRIYF. The CDR3 region has the DNA TGTGCCAGCACCAAGGGGGACCGCATATATTTT.

The chain employs TRBV2 and TRBJ2-7; 10 bases align to TRBD2. There are 13 residues in the CDR3. V dropped 6 bases and J dropped 3; count of bases not matched to a gene: 2. The germline V gene has CDR1 SNHLY and CDR2 FYNNEI. CDR3 nucleotide sequence: TGTGCCAGCAGGGGACTAGCGAGCTACGAGCAGTACTTC. Translated, it gives CASRGLASYEQYF.

CDR3 in amino acids: CASSSRLAGGRTDTQYF. The CDR3 nucleotides are TGTGCCAGCAGCTCTAGACTAGCGGGGGGGCGAACAGATACGCAGTATTTT. The chain uses TRBV5-6 and TRBJ2-3; 14 positions agree with TRBD2. The CDR3 totals 17 residues. V shed 3 bases, J shed 3 bases, and the junction held 6 bases outside the gene matches. Germline CDR1 is SGHDT and CDR2 is YYEEEE.

The CDR3 loop is CASSSRRTGPVPMNTEAFF. The CDR3 nucleotides read TGTGCCAGCAGCAGCAGACGGACAGGGCCAGTCCCTATGAACACTGAAGCTTTCTTT. The chain has TRBV21-1 and TRBJ1-1; the table calls TRBD1, which could not be checked here. TRBV21-1 is reported as a pseudogene. This CDR3 is built from 19 residues.

The chain uses TRBV6-6 and TRBJ1-1; D possibly corresponds to TRBD1 (6 bases). Trimming left V 3 bases short and J 4 bases short, with 12 bases between. This CDR3 is 14 amino acids long. Germline CDR1 MNHNY, CDR2 SVGAGI (reference sequence). CDR3 DNA sequence: TGTGCCAGCAGTTATGAGAGGACAGCCACTGAAGCTTTCTTT. Amino acid sequence: CASSYERTATEAFF.

The chain couples TRBV18 to TRBJ2-7; 10 bases map to TRBD2. The V gene's germline CDR1 is KGHSH and CDR2 LQKENI. This CDR3 region has 14 residues. V shed 1 base and J 6 bases; nucleotides not matched to a gene: 3. CDR3 DNA: TGTGCCAGCTCACCACAGCGGGGGGGCGGCGAGCAGTACTTC. This encodes CASSPQRGGGEQYF.

This chain joins TRBV18 and TRBJ1-3; no definite D call. The CDR3 is made up of 14 amino acids. The germline V gene encodes CDR1 KGHSH and CDR2 LQKENI. Trimming took off 3 bases at V and 3 bases at J, with 9 bases between the two ends. For the CDR3, the DNA is TGTGCCAGCTCACCCGATGTACTTGGAAACACCATATATTTT. Residues: CASSPDVLGNTIYF.

The J gene is TRBJ1-5, the V gene TRBV6-7; tentative D call: TRBD1 (5 bases). TRBV6-7 falls under the ORF class, with uncertain function. Trimming stripped 2 bases from V and 1 base from J, with 9 bases between. This CDR3 is 15 amino acids long. The CDR3 nucleotides are TGTGCCAGCAGTTACCCAAAGGGGAGCAATCAGCCCCAGCATTTT. Its protein is CASSYPKGSNQPQHF.

The V and J genes are TRBV3-1 (or the pseudogene TRBV3-2) and TRBJ1-2; possibly TRBD1 for D (5 bases). CDR1 and CDR2 (germline): LGHDT, YNNKEL (reference sequence). The CDR3 is 16 amino acids. V was clipped by 2 bases and J by 3 bases, with 16 bases between them. The CDR3 sequence is CASSQSTGGGYYGYTF. The CDR3 DNA reads as TGTGCCAGCAGCCAAAGTACAGGTGGGGGGTACTATGGCTACACCTTC.